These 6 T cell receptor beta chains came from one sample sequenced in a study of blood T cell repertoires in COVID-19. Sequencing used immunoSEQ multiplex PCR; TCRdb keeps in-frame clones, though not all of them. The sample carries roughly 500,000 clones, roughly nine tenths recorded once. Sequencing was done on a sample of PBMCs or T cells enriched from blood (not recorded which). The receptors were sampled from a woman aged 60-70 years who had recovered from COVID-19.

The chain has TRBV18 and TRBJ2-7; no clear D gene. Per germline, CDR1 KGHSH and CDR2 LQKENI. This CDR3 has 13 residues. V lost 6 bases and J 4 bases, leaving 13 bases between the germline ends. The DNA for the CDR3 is TGTGCCAGCTCCCCTGGCGCCGGGTACGAGCAGTACTTC. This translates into CASSPGAGYEQYF.

The CDR3 spells CASSPGTGGQGNQPQHF. CDR3 DNA sequence: TGTGCCAGCAGTCCCGGGACAGGGGGTCAGGGCAATCAGCCCCAGCATTTT. This sequence joins TRBV2 and TRBJ1-5, with TRBD1 matching 11 bases. This CDR3 is built from 17 residues. J was trimmed by 2 bases and V by 5 bases; bases with no gene match: 8. Per germline, CDR1 SNHLY and CDR2 FYNNEI. Combining the CDR3 with reference TRBV2 and TRBJ1-5 gives the whole variable domain EPEVTQTPSHQVTQMGQEVILRCVPISNHLYFYWYRQILGQKVEFLVSFYNNEISEKSEIFDDQFSVERPDGSNFTLKIRSTKLEDSAMYFCASSPGTGGQGNQPQHFGDGTRLSIL.

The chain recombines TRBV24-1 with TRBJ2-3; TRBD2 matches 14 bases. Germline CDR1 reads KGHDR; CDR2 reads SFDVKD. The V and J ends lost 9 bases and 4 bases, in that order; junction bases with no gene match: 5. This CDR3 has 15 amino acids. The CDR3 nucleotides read TGTGCCACCGCTGGACTAGCGGGGGGCGCAGATACGCAGTATTTT. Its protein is CATAGLAGGADTQYF.

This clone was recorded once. CDR3 protein: CASSPGRHTDTQYF. DNA for the CDR3: TGTGCCAGCTCACCGGGGCGTCACACAGATACGCAGTATTTT. The chain uses TRBV18 and TRBJ2-3, with D tentatively TRBD1 (5 bases). The CDR3 is 14 amino acids. V was shortened by 3 bases and J by 2 bases, with 9 bases between the two germline ends. The germline CDR1 and CDR2 sequences are KGHSH and LQKENI.

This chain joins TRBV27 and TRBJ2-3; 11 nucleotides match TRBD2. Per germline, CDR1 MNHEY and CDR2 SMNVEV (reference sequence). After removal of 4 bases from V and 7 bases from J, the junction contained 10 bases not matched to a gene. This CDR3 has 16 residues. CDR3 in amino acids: CASSYRSGGASNTQYF. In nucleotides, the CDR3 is TGTGCCAGCAGTTACCGTAGCGGGGGGGCCTCAAATACGCAGTATTTT.

The DNA of the CDR3 is TGTGCCAGCAGCTTGACAGGGCTCGGCTACACCTTC. Encoded protein: CASSLTGLGYTF. The J gene is TRBJ1-2, the V gene TRBV5-4; D possibly corresponds to TRBD1 (6 bases). The V and J ends lost 1 base and 8 bases respectively, with 9 bases between them. CDR3 length equals 12 residues. CDR1 and CDR2 (germline): SGHNT, YYREEE (reference sequence).